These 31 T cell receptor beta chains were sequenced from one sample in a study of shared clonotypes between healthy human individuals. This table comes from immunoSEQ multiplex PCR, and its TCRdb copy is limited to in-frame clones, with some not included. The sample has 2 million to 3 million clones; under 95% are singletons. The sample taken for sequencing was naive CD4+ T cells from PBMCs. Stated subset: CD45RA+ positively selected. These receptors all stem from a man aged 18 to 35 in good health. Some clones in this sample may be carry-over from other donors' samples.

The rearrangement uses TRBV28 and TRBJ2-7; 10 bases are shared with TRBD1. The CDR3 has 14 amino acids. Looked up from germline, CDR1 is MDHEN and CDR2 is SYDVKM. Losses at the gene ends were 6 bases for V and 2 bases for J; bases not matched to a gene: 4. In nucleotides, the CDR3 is TGTGCCAGCAGCAGACAGGGGGCGGCCTACGAGCAGTACTTC. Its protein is CASSRQGAAYEQYF.

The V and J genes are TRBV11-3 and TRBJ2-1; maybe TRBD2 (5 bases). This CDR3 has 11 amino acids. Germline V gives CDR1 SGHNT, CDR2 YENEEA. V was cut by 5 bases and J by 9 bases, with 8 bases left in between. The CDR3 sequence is CASSRGLEQFF. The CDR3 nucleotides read TGTGCCAGCAGCCGGGGTCTTGAGCAGTTCTTC.

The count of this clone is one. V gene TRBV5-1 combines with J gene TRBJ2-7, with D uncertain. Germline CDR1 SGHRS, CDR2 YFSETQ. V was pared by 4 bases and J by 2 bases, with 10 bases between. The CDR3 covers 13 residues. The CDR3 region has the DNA TGCGCCAGCAGCCGCGGAAGAGCCTACGAGCAGTACTTC. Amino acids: CASSRGRAYEQYF.

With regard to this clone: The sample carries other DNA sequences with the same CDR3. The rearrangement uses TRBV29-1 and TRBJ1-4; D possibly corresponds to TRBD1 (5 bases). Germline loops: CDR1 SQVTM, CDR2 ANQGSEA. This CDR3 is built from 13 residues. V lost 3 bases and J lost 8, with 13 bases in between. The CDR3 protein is CSVDRGLGEKLFF. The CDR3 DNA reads TGCAGCGTTGACCGGGGCCTTGGGGAAAAACTGTTTTTT.

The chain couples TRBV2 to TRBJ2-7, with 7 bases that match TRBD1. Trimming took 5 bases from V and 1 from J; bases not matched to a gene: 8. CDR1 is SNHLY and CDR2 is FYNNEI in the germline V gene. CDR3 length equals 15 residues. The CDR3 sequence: CASSPETGKSYEQYF. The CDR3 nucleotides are TGTGCCAGCAGTCCTGAGACAGGGAAGTCCTACGAGCAGTACTTC. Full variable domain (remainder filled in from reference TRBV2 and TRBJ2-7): EPEVTQTPSHQVTQMGQEVILRCVPISNHLYFYWYRQILGQKVEFLVSFYNNEISEKSEIFDDQFSVERPDGSNFTLKIRSTKLEDSAMYFCASSPETGKSYEQYFGPGTRLTVT.

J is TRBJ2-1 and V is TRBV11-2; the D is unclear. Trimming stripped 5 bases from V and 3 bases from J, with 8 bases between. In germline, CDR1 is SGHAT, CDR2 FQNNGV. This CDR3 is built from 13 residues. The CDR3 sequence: CASSPHSYNEQFF. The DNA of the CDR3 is TGTGCCAGCAGCCCCCATAGCTACAATGAGCAGTTCTTC.

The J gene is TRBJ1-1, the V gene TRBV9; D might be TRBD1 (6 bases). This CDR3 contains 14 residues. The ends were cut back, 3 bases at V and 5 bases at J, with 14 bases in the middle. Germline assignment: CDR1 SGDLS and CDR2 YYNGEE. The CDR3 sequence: CASSGQVGRTEAFF. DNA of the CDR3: TGTGCCAGCAGCGGACAGGTGGGACGGACTGAAGCTTTCTTT.

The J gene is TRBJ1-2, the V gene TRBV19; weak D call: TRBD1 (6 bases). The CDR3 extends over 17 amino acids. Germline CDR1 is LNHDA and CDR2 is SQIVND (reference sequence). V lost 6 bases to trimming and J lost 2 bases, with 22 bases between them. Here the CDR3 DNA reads TGTGCCAGTAGCCTAGCCGGGACAAGAAAATTCAACTATGGCTACACCTTC. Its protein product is CASSLAGTRKFNYGYTF. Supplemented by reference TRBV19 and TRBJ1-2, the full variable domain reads DGGITQSPKYLFRKEGQNVTLSCEQNLNHDAMYWYRQDPGQGLRLIYYSQIVNDFQKGDIAEGYSVSREKKESFPLTVTSAQKNPTAFYLCASSLAGTRKFNYGYTFGSGTRLTVV.

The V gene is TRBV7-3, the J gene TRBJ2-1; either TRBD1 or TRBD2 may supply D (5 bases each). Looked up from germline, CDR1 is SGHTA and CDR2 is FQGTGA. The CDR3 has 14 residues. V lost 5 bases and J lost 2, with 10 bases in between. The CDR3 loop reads CASSEPGPYNEQFF. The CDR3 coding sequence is TGTGCCAGCAGCGAGCCGGGGCCCTACAATGAGCAGTTCTTC. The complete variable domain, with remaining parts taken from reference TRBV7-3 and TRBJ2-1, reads GAGVSQTPSNKVTEKGKYVELRCDPISGHTALYWYRQSLGQGPEFLIYFQGTGAADDSGLPNDRFFAVRPEGSVSTLKIQRTERGDSAVYLCASSEPGPYNEQFFGPGTRLTVL.

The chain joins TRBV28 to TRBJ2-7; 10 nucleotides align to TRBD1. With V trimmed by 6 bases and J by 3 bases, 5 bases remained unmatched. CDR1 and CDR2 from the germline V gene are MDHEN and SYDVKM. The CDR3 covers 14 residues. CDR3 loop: CASRWTGGGYEQYF. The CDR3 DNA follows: TGTGCCAGCAGGTGGACAGGGGGGGGCTACGAGCAGTACTTC.

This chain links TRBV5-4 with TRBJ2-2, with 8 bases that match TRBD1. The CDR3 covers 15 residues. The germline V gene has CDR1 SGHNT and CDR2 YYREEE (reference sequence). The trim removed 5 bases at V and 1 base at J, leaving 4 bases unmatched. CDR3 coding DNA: TGTGCCAGCAGTTCCGGGACAGGGAACACCGGGGAGCTGTTTTTT. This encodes CASSSGTGNTGELFF.

CDR3 sequence reads: CASSPPPGQGYNEQFF. Here the CDR3 DNA reads TGTGCCAGCAGCCCCCCCCCGGGACAGGGGTACAATGAGCAGTTCTTC. The chain employs TRBV5-5 and TRBJ2-1; the match to TRBD1 covers 10 bases. Germline V gene lookup returns CDR1 SGHKS and CDR2 YYEKEE (reference sequence). V shed 4 bases and J 4 bases; nucleotides not matched to a gene: 8. The CDR3 is made up of 16 amino acids.

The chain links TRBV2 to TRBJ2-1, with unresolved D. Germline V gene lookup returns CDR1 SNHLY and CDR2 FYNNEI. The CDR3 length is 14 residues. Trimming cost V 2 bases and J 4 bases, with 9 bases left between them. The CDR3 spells CASSEKRAYNEQFF. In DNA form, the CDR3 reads TGTGCCAGCAGTGAAAAAAGAGCTTACAATGAGCAGTTCTTC.

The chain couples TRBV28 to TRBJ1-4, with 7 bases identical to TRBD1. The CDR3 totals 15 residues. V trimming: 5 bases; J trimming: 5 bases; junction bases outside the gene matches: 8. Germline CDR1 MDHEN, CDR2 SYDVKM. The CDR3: CASSLGGTVNEKLFF. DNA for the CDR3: TGTGCCAGCAGTCTTGGGGGGACAGTAAATGAAAAACTGTTTTTT. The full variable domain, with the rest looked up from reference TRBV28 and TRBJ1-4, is DVKVTQSSRYLVKRTGEKVFLECVQDMDHENMFWYRQDPGLGLRLIYFSYDVKMKEKGDIPEGYSVSREKKERFSLILESASTNQTSMYLCASSLGGTVNEKLFFGSGTQLSVL.

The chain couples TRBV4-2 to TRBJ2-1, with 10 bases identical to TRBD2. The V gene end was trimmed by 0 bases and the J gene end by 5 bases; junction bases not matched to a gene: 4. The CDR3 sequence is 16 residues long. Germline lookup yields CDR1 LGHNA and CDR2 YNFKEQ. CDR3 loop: CASSQESLAGNNEQFF. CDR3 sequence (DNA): TGTGCCAGCAGCCAAGAATCACTAGCGGGAAACAATGAGCAGTTCTTC.

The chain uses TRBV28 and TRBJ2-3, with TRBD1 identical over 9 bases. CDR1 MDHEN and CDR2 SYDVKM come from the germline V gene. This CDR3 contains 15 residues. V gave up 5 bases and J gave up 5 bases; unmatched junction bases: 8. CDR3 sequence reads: CASSVDRGFRDTQYF. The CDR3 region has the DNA TGTGCCAGCAGTGTGGACAGGGGTTTTCGAGATACGCAGTATTTT.

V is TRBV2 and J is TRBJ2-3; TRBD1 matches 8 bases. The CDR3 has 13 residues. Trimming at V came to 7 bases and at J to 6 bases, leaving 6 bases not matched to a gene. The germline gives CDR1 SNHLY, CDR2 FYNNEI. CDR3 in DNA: TGTGCCAGCAAACGACAGGGGTGGGATACGCAGTATTTT. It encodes CASKRQGWDTQYF. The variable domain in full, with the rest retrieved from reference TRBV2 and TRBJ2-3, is EPEVTQTPSHQVTQMGQEVILRCVPISNHLYFYWYRQILGQKVEFLVSFYNNEISEKSEIFDDQFSVERPDGSNFTLKIRSTKLEDSAMYFCASKRQGWDTQYFGPGTRLTVL.

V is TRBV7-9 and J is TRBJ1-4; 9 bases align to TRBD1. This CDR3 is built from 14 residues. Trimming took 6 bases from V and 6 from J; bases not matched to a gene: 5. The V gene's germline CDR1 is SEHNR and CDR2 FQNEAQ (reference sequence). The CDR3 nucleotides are TGTGCCAGCAGATCGACAGGGGGTGATGAAAAACTGTTTTTT. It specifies CASRSTGGDEKLFF.

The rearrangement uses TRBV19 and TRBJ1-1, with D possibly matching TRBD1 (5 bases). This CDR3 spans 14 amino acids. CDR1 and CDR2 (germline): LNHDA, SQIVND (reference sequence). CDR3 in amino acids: CASKRGVMNTEAFF. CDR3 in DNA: TGTGCTAGCAAACGAGGGGTGATGAACACTGAAGCTTTCTTT.

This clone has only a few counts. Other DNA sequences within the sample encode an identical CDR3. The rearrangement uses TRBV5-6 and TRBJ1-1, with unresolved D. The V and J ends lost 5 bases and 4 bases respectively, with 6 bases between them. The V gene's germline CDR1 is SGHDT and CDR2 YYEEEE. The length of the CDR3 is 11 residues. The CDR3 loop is CASSLGTEAFF. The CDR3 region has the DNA TGTGCCAGCAGTCTGGGCACTGAAGCTTTCTTT. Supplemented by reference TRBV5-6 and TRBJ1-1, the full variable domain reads DAGVTQSPTHLIKTRGQQVTLRCSPKSGHDTVSWYQQALGQGPQFIFQYYEEEERQRGNFPDRFSGHQFPNYSSELNVNALLLGDSALYLCASSLGTEAFFGQGTRLTVV.

The CDR3 DNA is TGTGCCAGCAGCTTGATATCCTCAGTAGGAGAGCAGTTCTTC. Translation gives CASSLISSVGEQFF. This chain joins TRBV11-2 and TRBJ2-1; D ambiguous. V gave up 3 bases and J gave up 10 bases, with 16 bases separating them. The CDR3 contains 14 residues. Germline values: CDR1 SGHAT, CDR2 FQNNGV.

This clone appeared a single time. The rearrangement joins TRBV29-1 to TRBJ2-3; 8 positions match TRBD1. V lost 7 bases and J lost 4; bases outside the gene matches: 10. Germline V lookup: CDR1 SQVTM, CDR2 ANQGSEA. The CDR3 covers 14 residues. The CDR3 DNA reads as TGCAGCGGGAGGACAGGGCAAAGGGCAGATACGCAGTATTTT. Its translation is CSGRTGQRADTQYF.

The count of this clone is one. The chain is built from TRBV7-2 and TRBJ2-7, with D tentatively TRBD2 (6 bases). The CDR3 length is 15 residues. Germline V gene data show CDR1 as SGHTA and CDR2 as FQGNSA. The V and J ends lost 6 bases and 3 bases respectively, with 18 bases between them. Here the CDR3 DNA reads TGTGCCAGCAGTCTTATGGGACTGTTCCTCTACGAGCAGTACTTC. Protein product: CASSLMGLFLYEQYF.

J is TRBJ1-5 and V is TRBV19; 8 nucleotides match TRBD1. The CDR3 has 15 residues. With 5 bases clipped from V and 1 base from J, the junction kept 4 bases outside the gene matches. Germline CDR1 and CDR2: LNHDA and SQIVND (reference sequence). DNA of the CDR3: TGTGCCAGTAGTTTTAGACAGGGGAGCAATCAGCCCCAGCATTTT. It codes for CASSFRQGSNQPQHF. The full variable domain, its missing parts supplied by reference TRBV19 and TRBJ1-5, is DGGITQSPKYLFRKEGQNVTLSCEQNLNHDAMYWYRQDPGQGLRLIYYSQIVNDFQKGDIAEGYSVSREKKESFPLTVTSAQKNPTAFYLCASSFRQGSNQPQHFGDGTRLSIL.

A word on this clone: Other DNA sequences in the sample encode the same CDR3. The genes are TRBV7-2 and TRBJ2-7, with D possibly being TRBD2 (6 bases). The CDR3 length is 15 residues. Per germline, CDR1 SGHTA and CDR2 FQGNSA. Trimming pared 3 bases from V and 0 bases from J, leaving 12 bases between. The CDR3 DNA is TGTGCCAGCAGCTTGGGCGGGACTGCCTCCTACGAGCAGTACTTC. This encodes CASSLGGTASYEQYF.

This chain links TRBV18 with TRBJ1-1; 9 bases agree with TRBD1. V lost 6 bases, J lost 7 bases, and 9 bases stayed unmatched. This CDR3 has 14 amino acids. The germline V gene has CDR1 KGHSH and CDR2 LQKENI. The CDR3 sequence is CASSPRTGELEAFF. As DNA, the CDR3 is TGTGCCAGCTCCCCTAGGACAGGGGAACTTGAAGCTTTCTTT.

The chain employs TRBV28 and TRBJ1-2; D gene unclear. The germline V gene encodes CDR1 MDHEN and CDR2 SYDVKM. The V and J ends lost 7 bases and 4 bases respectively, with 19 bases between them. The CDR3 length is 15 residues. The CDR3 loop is CASMPPPPGIYGYTF. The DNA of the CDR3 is TGTGCCAGCATGCCACCGCCGCCGGGTATCTATGGCTACACCTTC.

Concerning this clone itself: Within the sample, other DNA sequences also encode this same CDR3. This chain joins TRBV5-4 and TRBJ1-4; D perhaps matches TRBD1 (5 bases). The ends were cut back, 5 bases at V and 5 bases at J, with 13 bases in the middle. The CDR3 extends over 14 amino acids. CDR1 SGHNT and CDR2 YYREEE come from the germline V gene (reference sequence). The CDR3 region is CASSPRGGNEKLFF. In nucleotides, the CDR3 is TGTGCCAGCAGTCCGAGGGGAGGGAATGAAAAACTGTTTTTT.

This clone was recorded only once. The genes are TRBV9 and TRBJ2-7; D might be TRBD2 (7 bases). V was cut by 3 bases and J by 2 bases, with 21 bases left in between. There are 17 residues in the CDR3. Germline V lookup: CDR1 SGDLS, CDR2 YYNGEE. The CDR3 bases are TGTGCCAGCAGCGCCGAGGGGGGGGCAGGGTCACCCTACGAGCAGTACTTC. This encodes CASSAEGGAGSPYEQYF.

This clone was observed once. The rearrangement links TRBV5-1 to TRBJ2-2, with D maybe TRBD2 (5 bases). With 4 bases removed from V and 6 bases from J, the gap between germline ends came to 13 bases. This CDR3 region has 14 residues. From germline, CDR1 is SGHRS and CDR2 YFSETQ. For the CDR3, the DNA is TGCGCCAGCAGCCGGGGTACGGGCGCCGGGGAGCTGTTTTTT. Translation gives CASSRGTGAGELFF.

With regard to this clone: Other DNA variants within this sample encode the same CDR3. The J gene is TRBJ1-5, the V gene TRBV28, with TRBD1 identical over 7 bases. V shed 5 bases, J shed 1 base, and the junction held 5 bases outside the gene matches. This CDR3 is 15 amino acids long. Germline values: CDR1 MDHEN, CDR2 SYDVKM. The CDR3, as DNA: TGTGCCAGCAGTCCCGGGACAGTCAGCAATCAGCCCCAGCATTTT. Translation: CASSPGTVSNQPQHF.